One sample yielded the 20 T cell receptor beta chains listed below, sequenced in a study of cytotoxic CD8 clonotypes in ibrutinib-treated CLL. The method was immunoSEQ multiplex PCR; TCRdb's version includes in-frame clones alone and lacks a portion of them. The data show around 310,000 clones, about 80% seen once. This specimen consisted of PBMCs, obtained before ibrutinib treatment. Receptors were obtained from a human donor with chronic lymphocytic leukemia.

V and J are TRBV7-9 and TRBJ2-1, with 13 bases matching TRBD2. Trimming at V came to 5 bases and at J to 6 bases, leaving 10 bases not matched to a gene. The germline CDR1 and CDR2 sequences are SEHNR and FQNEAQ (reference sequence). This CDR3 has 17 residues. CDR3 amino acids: CASSLLRGTSGTNEQFF. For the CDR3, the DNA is TGTGCCAGCAGCCTCCTGCGAGGGACTAGCGGGACCAATGAGCAGTTCTTC. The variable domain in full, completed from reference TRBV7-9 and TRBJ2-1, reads DTGVSQNPRHKITKRGQNVTFRCDPISEHNRLYWYRQTLGQGPEFLTYFQNEAQLEKSRLLSDRFSAERPKGSFSTLEIQRTEQGDSAMYLCASSLLRGTSGTNEQFFGPGTRLTVL.

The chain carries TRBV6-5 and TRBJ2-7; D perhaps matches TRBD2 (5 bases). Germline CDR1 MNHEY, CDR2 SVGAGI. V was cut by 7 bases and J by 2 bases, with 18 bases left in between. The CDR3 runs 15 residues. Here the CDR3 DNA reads TGTGCCAGCAAGGTCGGCTGGGAGTTGCCCTACGAGCAGTACTTC. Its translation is CASKVGWELPYEQYF.

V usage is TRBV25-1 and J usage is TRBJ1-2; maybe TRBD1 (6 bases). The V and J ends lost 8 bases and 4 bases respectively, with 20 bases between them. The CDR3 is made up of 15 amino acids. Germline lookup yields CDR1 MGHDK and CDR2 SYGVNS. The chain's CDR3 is CASSPRGAPGYGYTF. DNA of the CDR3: TGTGCCAGCTCACCGAGGGGGGCCCCTGGCTATGGCTACACCTTC.

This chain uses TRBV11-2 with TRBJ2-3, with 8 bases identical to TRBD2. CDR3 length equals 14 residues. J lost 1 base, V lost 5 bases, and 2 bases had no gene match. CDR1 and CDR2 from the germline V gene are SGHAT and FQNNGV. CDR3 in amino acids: CASSPRGGTDTQYF. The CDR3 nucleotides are TGTGCCAGCAGCCCGCGGGGGGGCACAGATACGCAGTATTTT.

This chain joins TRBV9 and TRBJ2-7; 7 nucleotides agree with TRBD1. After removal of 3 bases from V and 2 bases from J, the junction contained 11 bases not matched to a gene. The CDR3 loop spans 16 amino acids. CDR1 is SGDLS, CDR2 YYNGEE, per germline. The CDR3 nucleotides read TGTGCCAGCAGCGATTCAGGACAGGAGACGGCCTACGAGCAGTACTTC. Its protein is CASSDSGQETAYEQYF.

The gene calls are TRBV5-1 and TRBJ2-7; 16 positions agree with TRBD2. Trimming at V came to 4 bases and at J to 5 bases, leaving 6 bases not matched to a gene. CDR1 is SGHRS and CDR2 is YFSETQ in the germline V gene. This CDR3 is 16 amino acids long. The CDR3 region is CASSPGTSGRADEQYF. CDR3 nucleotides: TGCGCCAGCAGCCCGGGGACTAGCGGGAGGGCCGACGAGCAGTACTTC.

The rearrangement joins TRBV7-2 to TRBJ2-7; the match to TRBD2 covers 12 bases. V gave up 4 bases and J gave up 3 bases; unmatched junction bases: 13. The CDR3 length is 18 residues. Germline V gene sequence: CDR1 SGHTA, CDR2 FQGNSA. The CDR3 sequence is CASSYDPERLAGDYEQYF. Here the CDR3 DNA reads TGTGCCAGCAGCTATGACCCGGAGAGACTAGCGGGAGACTACGAGCAGTACTTC.

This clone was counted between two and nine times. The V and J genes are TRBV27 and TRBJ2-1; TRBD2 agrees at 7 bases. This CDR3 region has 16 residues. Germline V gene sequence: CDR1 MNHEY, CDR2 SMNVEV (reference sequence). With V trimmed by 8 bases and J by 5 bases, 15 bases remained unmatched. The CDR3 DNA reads TGTGCCAGCGGACCCCGCCTAAGACGGGAGGACAATGAGCAGTTCTTC. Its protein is CASGPRLRREDNEQFF.

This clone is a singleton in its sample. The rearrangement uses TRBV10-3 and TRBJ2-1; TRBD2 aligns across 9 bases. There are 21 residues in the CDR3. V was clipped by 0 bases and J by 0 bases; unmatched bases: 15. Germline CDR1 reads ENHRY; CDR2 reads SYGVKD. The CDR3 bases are TGTGCCATCAGTGAGTCAGTTCAGTGGGCTAGCGGGACCTCCTCCTACAATGAGCAGTTCTTC. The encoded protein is CAISESVQWASGTSSYNEQFF.

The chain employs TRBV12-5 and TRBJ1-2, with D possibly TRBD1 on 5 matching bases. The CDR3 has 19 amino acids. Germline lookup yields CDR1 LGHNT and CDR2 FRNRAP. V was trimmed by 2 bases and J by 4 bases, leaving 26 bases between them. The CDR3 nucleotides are TGTGCTAGTGGTTTGTCGACCAAGGGGTCCACAGCGTTGGGCTATGGCTACACCTTC. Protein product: CASGLSTKGSTALGYGYTF.

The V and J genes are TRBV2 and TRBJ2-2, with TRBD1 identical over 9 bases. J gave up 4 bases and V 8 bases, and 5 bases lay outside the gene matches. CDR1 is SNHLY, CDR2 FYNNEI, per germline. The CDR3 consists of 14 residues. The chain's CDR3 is CASPTGGPTGELFF. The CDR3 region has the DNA TGTGCCAGCCCGACAGGGGGGCCCACCGGGGAGCTGTTTTTT.

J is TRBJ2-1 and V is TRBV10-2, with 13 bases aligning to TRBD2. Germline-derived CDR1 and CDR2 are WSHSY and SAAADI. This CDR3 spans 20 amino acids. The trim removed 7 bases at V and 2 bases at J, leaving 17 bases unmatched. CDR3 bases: TGCGCCAGCACAAAACCCTGGACTAGCGGGAGCCCGACGGCCTACAATGAGCAGTTCTTC. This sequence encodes CASTKPWTSGSPTAYNEQFF.

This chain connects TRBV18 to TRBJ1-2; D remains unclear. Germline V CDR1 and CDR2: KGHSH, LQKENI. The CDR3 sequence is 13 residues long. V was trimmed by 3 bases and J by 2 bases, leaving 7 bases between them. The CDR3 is CASSPDQNYGYTF. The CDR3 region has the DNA TGTGCCAGCTCACCGGACCAAAACTATGGCTACACCTTC.

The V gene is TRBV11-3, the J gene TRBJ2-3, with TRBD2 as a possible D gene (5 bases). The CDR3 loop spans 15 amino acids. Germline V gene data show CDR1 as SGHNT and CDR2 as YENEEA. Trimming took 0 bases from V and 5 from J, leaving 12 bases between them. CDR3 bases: TGTGCCAGCAGCTTAGACGGGAAGCGACAAGATACGCAGTATTTT. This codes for CASSLDGKRQDTQYF. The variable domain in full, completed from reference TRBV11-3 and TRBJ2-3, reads EAGVVQSPRYKIIEKKQPVAFWCNPISGHNTLYWYLQNLGQGPELLIRYENEEAVDDSQLPKDRFSAERLKGVDSTLKIQPAELGDSAVYLCASSLDGKRQDTQYFGPGTRLTVL.

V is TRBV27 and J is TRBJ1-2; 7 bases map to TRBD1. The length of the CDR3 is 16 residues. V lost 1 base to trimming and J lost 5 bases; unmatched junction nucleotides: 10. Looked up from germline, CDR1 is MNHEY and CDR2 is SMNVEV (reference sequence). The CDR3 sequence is CASSLFGTGTEYGYTF. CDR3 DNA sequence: TGTGCCAGCAGTTTATTCGGTACCGGGACAGAATATGGCTACACCTTC.

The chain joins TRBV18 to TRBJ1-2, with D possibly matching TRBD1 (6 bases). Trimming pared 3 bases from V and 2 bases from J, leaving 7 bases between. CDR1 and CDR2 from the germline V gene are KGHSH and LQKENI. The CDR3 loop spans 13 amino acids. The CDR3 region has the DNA TGTGCCAGCTCACCCGGGACAAACTATGGCTACACCTTC. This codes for CASSPGTNYGYTF. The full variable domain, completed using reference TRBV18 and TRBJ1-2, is NAGVMQNPRHLVRRRGQEARLRCSPMKGHSHVYWYRQLPEEGLKFMVYLQKENIIDESGMPKERFSAEFPKEGPSILRIQQVVRGDSAAYFCASSPGTNYGYTFGSGTRLTVV.

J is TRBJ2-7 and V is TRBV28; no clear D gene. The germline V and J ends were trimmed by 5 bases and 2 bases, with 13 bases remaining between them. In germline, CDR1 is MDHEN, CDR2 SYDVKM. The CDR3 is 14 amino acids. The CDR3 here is CASSIGPLAYEQYF. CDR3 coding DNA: TGTGCCAGCAGTATCGGACCGCTAGCCTACGAGCAGTACTTC.

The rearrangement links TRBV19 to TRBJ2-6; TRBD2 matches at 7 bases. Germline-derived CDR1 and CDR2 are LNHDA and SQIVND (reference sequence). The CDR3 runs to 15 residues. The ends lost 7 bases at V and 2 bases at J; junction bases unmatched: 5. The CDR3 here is CASKTGGAGANVLTF. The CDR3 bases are TGTGCCAGTAAAACGGGAGGCGCTGGGGCCAACGTCCTGACTTTC.

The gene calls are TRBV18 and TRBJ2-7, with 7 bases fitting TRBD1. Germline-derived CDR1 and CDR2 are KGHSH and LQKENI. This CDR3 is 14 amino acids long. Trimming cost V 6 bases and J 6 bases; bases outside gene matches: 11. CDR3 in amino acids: CASSLTGKVSEQYF. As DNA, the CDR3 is TGTGCCAGCTCCCTGACAGGGAAGGTAAGCGAGCAGTACTTC.

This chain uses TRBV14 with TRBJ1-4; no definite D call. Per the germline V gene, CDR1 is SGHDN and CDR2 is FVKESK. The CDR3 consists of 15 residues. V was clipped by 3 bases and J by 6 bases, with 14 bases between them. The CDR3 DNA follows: TGTGCCAGCAGCCACAACAACATTCTCCATGAAAAACTGTTTTTT. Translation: CASSHNNILHEKLFF.